The present TCR beta chain was sequenced within a study of T cell changes during pregnancy in multiple sclerosis. Germline loops: CDR1 SEHNR, CDR2 FQNEAQ (reference sequence). The CDR3 consists of 14 residues. V shed 8 bases, J shed 7 bases, and the junction held 13 bases outside the gene matches. The protocol was immunoSEQ multiplex PCR, while the TCRdb copy is restricted to in-frame clones and leaves out a portion. The sample shows over 85,000 clones, roughly 91% of them seen only once. In this sample, this clone turned up a few times. The TCR comes from a female donor in good health, enrolled as a control in a pregnancy study. The chain employs TRBV7-9 and TRBJ2-7, with 8 bases fitting TRBD2. This material consisted of peripheral blood, taken after pregnancy. CDR3 in DNA: TGTGCCAGCTCCTCCCCGGGGGGGGTATTAGAGCAGTACTTC. It yields the protein CASSSPGGVLEQYF. The full variable domain, its missing parts supplied by reference TRBV7-9 and TRBJ2-7, is DTGVSQNPRHKITKRGQNVTFRCDPISEHNRLYWYRQTLGQGPEFLTYFQNEAQLEKSRLLSDRFSAERPKGSFSTLEIQRTEQGDSAMYLCASSSPGGVLEQYFGPGTRLTVT.